Included here is one T cell receptor (beta chain) sequence, with context. The target of this receptor is not known. No much larger clone is present one base from it, and per-base qualities are unavailable. The CDR3 holds 14 amino acids from the cysteine to the phenylalanine. Just CDR3 DNA is preserved here, 42 bases in frame from base 1. Looking up the germline V gene (reference sequence) yields CDR1 DFQATT and CDR2 SNEGSKA. Relative to germline, V is 0 bases shorter and J is 6 bases shorter, with 14 bases between their ends. Systemically healthy Caucasian individuals from Russia, about 38 in total and aged roughly 6 to 95 years, were included as donors. About 10 milliliters of peripheral blood were collected from each donor into EDTA-treated Vacutainer tubes. Ficoll-Paque density-gradient centrifugation was used to isolate PBMCs, with at least 6 million obtained per sample. Total RNA was extracted from PBMCs with Trizol reagent, with at least 6 micrograms obtained per sample. For every donor, an aliquot of PBMCs went through flow cytometry to measure the percentages of naive CD45RAhigh/CD27high T cells.

The source of the sample is a study of blood T cells in healthy people across ages (dated by TCRdb to between 2014 and 2017). Describing the broader study: In model experiments, template switching captured roughly one uniquely barcoded TCR beta cDNA molecule for every two T cells. To track age-related changes in TCR beta repertoire diversity, the study relied on deep sequencing normalized with unique cDNA molecular identifiers. Donors were grouped into four age groups: young (average roughly 17 years), middle-aged (around 39), aged (around 56) and long-lived (approximately 81). To avoid experimental bias, donors of different ages were distributed randomly across sequencing lanes. For two donors (one aged 18 to 30 and one aged 80 or older), the study analyzed two additional independent replicas of 1 million unique cDNA reads from the same blood draw.

Results the study describes overall, beyond this receptor: The CMV infection status of donors was not known, potentially confounding age-related changes in expanded clonotypes. Conclusive comparison of naive and antigen-experienced compartments was prevented by the profiling of bulk unsorted PBMCs. As age increased, observed TCR beta diversity per million T cells dropped in a roughly linear way, and a significant reduction was already evident by age about 40. Estimates of total diversity based on one million sequenced T cells were regarded as lower bounds and as underestimates. Compared with the aged group, the long-lived group had more naive CD4+ T cells, fewer expanded clones and increased TCR diversity, suggesting age selection. There was a strong correlation between observed TCR beta diversity and the percentage of naive T cells measured by flow cytometry.

Library method: 5' RACE. The sample was run on an Illumina HiSeq 2500. A second PCR of roughly 7 to 11 cycles was run with a J-beta primer mix and a sample-barcoded 5' primer. A template-switch 5' adaptor carrying 12 random nucleotides introduced a unique molecular identifier onto each TCR beta cDNA molecule. Each sample yielded at least 3 million CDR3-containing paired-end reads. First-strand cDNA was synthesized from all RNA with the Mint cDNA synthesis kit, primed by a TRBC-specific oligonucleotide. All cDNA was treated with uracil-DNA glycosylase and then went through a first 18-cycle PCR with the universal primers M1SS and BC2_uni_R. In the source study's methods: Each sample was normalized by randomly selecting 1 million high-quality reads, each carrying a distinct molecular identifier. Instead of being binned into consensus sequences, reads that shared molecular identifiers were thrown out. MiTCR, set to a Q25 quality threshold and the strictest error-elimination algorithm, was used for CDR3 identification, clonotype clustering and error correction. A nonparametric unseen species model with Euler transformation was used to estimate a lower bound on total TCR beta diversity. The public reads were reanalyzed by TCRdb: fastp trimming at Q25, MiXCR alignment, in-frame beta chains only. Every distinct CDR3 protein forms one entry, paired with its most common genes and DNA. These V and J calls are TCRdb output, not the study's own analysis. The sample records about 650,000 distinct CDR3 sequences, roughly half of which are singletons. The ten largest make up roughly 14% of the sample.

The sequence was obtained from a woman aged 80 or over in good health. Input material: blood. In this chain, TRBV20-1 is recombined with TRBJ1-1, with no confidently assigned D gene. The CDR3 protein sequence reads: CSARDSEGTAEAFF. The DNA reads as follows: TGCAGTGCTAGAGATTCCGAGGGTACCGCTGAAGCTTTCTTT.